Listed here are 5 T cell receptor beta chains from one sample, sequenced in a study of beta chain features in type 1 diabetes. The investigators reverse transcribed all of the isolated RNA, so they sequenced expressed TCRB transcripts. Sequenced by immunoSEQ multiplex PCR; TCRdb stores in-frame clones only, minus some. The sample has roughly 310,000 clones; 9.5% to 11% are singletons. Sequencing was performed on naive CD4+ T cells from blood. These receptors were taken from a woman aged 30 to 39 in good health.

This clone was seen more than once but under ten times. This chain links TRBV29-1 with TRBJ1-1, with D tentatively TRBD1 (5 bases). The CDR3 totals 14 residues. In germline, CDR1 is SQVTM, CDR2 ANQGSEA. Trimming left V 0 bases short and J 4 bases short, with 12 bases between. The CDR3 reads CSVEDPGLGTEAFF. The CDR3 coding sequence is TGCAGCGTTGAAGATCCAGGGTTAGGCACTGAAGCTTTCTTT.

J is TRBJ2-7 and V is TRBV7-8; 7 bases fit TRBD1. CDR1 and CDR2 (germline): SGHVS, FQNEAQ. V shed 6 bases and J 2 bases; nucleotides not matched to a gene: 10. The CDR3 length is 15 residues. The CDR3 DNA follows: TGTGCCAGCAGTTCCGAGGGGGCGGTCACCTACGAGCAGTACTTC. Translation gives CASSSEGAVTYEQYF.

The table lists this clone with a few counts. V and J are TRBV4-1 and TRBJ2-7, with 9 bases aligning to TRBD1. The CDR3 spans 17 residues. In germline, CDR1 is MGHRA, CDR2 YSYEKL. V gave up 5 bases and J gave up 0 bases; unmatched junction bases: 11. The CDR3 sequence: CASSGPGQGGSSYEQYF. Written as DNA, the CDR3 is TGCGCCAGCAGCGGGCCGGGACAGGGTGGGTCCTCCTACGAGCAGTACTTC.

This clone was counted a few times. This chain connects TRBV5-1 to TRBJ1-5; D is undetermined. V lost 0 bases and J lost 4, with 8 bases in between. This CDR3 has 14 amino acids. Germline-derived CDR1 and CDR2 are SGHRS and YFSETQ. The DNA of the CDR3 is TGCGCCAGCAGCTTGGGGGCAGAGAATCAGCCCCAGCATTTT. This codes for CASSLGAENQPQHF.

This clone was found a few times. V gene TRBV19 combines with J gene TRBJ1-5; D is possibly TRBD1 (5 bases). The V gene lost 6 bases and the J gene lost 5 bases, with 17 bases spanning the gap. Germline V CDR1 and CDR2: LNHDA, SQIVND (reference sequence). The CDR3 is made up of 15 amino acids. The CDR3 DNA sequence: TGTGCCAGTAGCCTAAACCATCTCAGGGATCAGCCCCAGCATTTT. Amino acids: CASSLNHLRDQPQHF.